This is a list of T cell receptor beta chains from one sample in a study of T cell responses to AZD1222 COVID-19 vaccine. Using immunoSEQ multiplex PCR, the repertoire was profiled, and TCRdb retains in-frame clones only, with some absent. Seen here are 73,000 or so clones, about 87% observed once, and the top ten hold approximately 19%. The sample in question was peripheral blood, obtained on day 0 of AZD1222 vaccination. The receptors stem from an adult in good health. CDR3s include the opening cysteine and the closing phenylalanine or tryptophan. D genes are given only for firm matches. Expanded clones get a size class; other rows say once, few or many, or leave the size out.

cdr3_aa	cdr3_nt	d_call	clone_size	v_call	j_call
CASSLRRSYNEQFF	TGTGCCAGCAGCTTACGTAGATCCTACAATGAGCAGTTCTTC	-	-	TRBV7-3	TRBJ2-1
CASSSGQDFSYGYTF	TGTGCCAGCAGCTCGGGACAGGATTTTAGCTATGGCTACACCTTC	TRBD1	few	TRBV3-1/TRBV3-2	TRBJ1-2
CASSDLTETPYEQYF	TGTGCCAGCAGCGACCTGACAGAAACCCCCTACGAGCAGTACTTC	-	-	TRBV14	TRBJ2-7
CATSPLGTGGRSYGYTF	TGTGCCACCAGCCCCCTCGGGACAGGGGGACGGAGCTATGGCTACACCTTC	TRBD1	-	TRBV19	TRBJ1-2
CASSQGDHTEAFF	TGTGCCAGCAGCCAAGGCGACCACACTGAAGCTTTCTTT	-	-	TRBV4-2	TRBJ1-1
CASSFHGGGNTEAFF	TGTGCCAGCAGTTTCCACGGGGGGGGGAACACTGAAGCTTTCTTT	-	-	TRBV28	TRBJ1-1
CASSLKGSPLHF	TGTGCCAGCAGCTTAAAGGGTTCACCCCTCCACTTT	-	-	TRBV7-2	TRBJ1-6
CASSQLRSEKLFF	TGCGCCAGCAGCCAGCTACGCAGTGAAAAACTGTTTTTT	-	-	TRBV4-1	TRBJ1-4
CASSVEGASYNSPLHF	TGTGCCAGCAGTGTTGAGGGGGCTTCCTATAATTCACCCCTCCACTTT	TRBD1	-	TRBV6-1	TRBJ1-6
CATQNAGQGYQPQHF	TGTGCCACCCAGAATGCCGGACAGGGCTATCAGCCCCAGCATTTT	TRBD1	-	TRBV24-1	TRBJ1-5
CASSLQGRDNEKLFF	TGCGCCAGCAGCTTGCAGGGCAGGGATAATGAAAAACTGTTTTTT	-	-	TRBV5-1	TRBJ1-4
CASILSGGGEQYF	TGTGCCAGCATCCTAAGCGGGGGAGGCGAGCAGTACTTC	TRBD2	-	TRBV28	TRBJ2-7
CASSQGPQGENGYTF	TGTGCCAGCAGCCAAGGGCCTCAGGGGGAGAATGGCTACACCTTC	TRBD1	-	TRBV3-1/TRBV3-2	TRBJ1-2
CASSLSPDRPYEQYF	TGCGCCAGCAGCTTGTCGCCGGACAGGCCCTACGAGCAGTACTTC	TRBD1	-	TRBV5-1	TRBJ2-7
CSVERVIGDTQYF	TGCAGCGTTGAAAGAGTGATCGGGGATACGCAGTATTTT	-	-	TRBV29-1	TRBJ2-3
CSVESWTDNEQFF	TGCAGCGTAGAAAGCTGGACAGACAATGAGCAGTTCTTC	-	once	TRBV29-1	TRBJ2-1
CASREGQGGIGTEAFF	TGTGCCAGTAGGGAGGGACAGGGGGGAATCGGCACTGAAGCTTTCTTT	TRBD1	few	TRBV19	TRBJ1-1
CASSTARSLHYNEQFF	TGTGCCAGCAGCACCGCACGAAGCCTCCACTACAATGAGCAGTTCTTC	-	-	TRBV6-2/TRBV6-3	TRBJ2-1
CASSEARRDTQYF	TGTGCCAGCAGTGAGGCCCGAAGGGATACGCAGTATTTT	-	-	TRBV6-1	TRBJ2-3
CASSTGPAEGPQHF	TGCGCCAGCAGCACGGGCCCAGCGGAAGGGCCCCAGCATTTT	-	once	TRBV5-1	TRBJ1-5
CASSLQAHQPQHF	TGTGCCAGCAGTCTACAGGCCCATCAGCCCCAGCATTTT	-	-	TRBV12-3/TRBV12-4	TRBJ1-5
CASSLSVGEQFF	TGTGCCAGCAGTTTATCTGTTGGTGAGCAGTTCTTC	-	-	TRBV28	TRBJ2-1
CASSKLSMSGRADQPQHF	TGTGCCAGCAGCAAATTGAGTATGAGCGGCAGGGCGGATCAGCCCCAGCATTTT	-	-	TRBV21-1	TRBJ1-5
CASRGQGADGYTF	TGTGCCAGCAGGGGACAGGGGGCTGATGGCTACACCTTC	TRBD1	-	TRBV27	TRBJ1-2
CASSQDRANTQYF	TGTGCCAGCAGCCAAGATCGAGCCAATACGCAGTATTTT	-	-	TRBV4-2	TRBJ2-3
CASSRGTGKDSPLHF	TGCGCCAGCAGTCGGGGGACAGGGAAGGACTCACCCCTCCACTTT	TRBD1	once	TRBV5-1	TRBJ1-6
CASTPQVGQPQHF	TGTGCCAGTACACCTCAGGTCGGGCAGCCCCAGCATTTT	-	-	TRBV28	TRBJ1-5
CASRNTKGAKVTEAFF	TGCGCCAGCAGAAATACAAAGGGGGCAAAGGTTACTGAAGCTTTCTTT	TRBD1	-	TRBV5-1	TRBJ1-1
CASSSENTGELFF	TGTGCCAGCAGTTCGGAAAACACCGGGGAGCTGTTTTTT	-	-	TRBV12-3/TRBV12-4	TRBJ2-2
CASGLAGVGSTDTQYF	TGTGCCAGCGGGCTAGCGGGAGTGGGGAGCACAGATACGCAGTATTTT	TRBD2	-	TRBV28	TRBJ2-3
CARSSGTGRNSPLHF	TGTGCCAGAAGCTCCGGGACAGGGCGAAATTCACCCCTCCACTTT	TRBD1	-	TRBV5-3	TRBJ1-6
CATSDSRATNTGELFF	TGTGCCACCAGTGATTCCCGAGCAACGAACACCGGGGAGCTGTTTTTT	-	-	TRBV24-1	TRBJ2-2
CASSYFKNTEAFF	TGTGCCAGCAGTTATTTTAAGAACACTGAAGCTTTCTTT	-	once	TRBV6-2/TRBV6-3	TRBJ1-1
CASSAGTGGNTIYF	TGTGCCAGCAGCGCCGGGACAGGGGGAAACACCATATATTTT	TRBD1	-	TRBV7-2	TRBJ1-3
CASSFTRGQRNTEAFF	TGTGCCAGCAGCTTCACCCGAGGGCAGCGGAACACTGAAGCTTTCTTT	-	-	TRBV7-8	TRBJ1-1
CASSIEGVNTEAFF	TGTGCCAGTAGTATTGAGGGGGTGAACACTGAAGCTTTCTTT	-	-	TRBV19	TRBJ1-1
CASRAGSYEQYF	TGTGCCAGCAGGGCAGGTTCCTACGAGCAGTACTTC	-	-	TRBV27	TRBJ2-7
CASNGDGEKLFF	TGTGCCAGCAATGGGGACGGCGAAAAACTGTTTTTT	-	-	TRBV12-3/TRBV12-4	TRBJ1-4
CASSLTSGTYNEQFF	TGTGCCAGCAGCTTAACCAGCGGTACCTACAATGAGCAGTTCTTC	-	-	TRBV11-2	TRBJ2-1
CASSPPVRGRSTEAFF	TGTGCCAGCTCACCACCGGTCAGGGGGCGAAGCACTGAAGCTTTCTTT	TRBD1	-	TRBV18	TRBJ1-1
CASSTKVVYTDTQYF	TGTGCCAGCAGCACAAAGGTAGTCTACACAGATACGCAGTATTTT	-	once	TRBV2	TRBJ2-3
CASSQEVQIIPYEQYF	TGCGCCAGCAGCCAAGAAGTTCAGATTATCCCCTACGAGCAGTACTTC	-	-	TRBV4-1	TRBJ2-7
CASSPSPYEQYF	TGTGCCAGCAGCCCAAGCCCCTACGAGCAGTACTTC	-	once	TRBV28	TRBJ2-7
CASSLGTGPYEQYF	TGTGCCAGCAGTTTGGGAACAGGGCCCTACGAGCAGTACTTC	-	-	TRBV28	TRBJ2-7
CASSQDLGNWDEKLFF	TGTGCCAGCAGCCAAGATCTGGGAAATTGGGACGAAAAACTGTTTTTT	-	-	TRBV4-2	TRBJ1-4
CASSLHGGSVRYEQFF	TGTGCCAGCAGCCTTCACGGGGGTAGCGTTCGCTATGAGCAGTTCTTC	-	-	TRBV6-2/TRBV6-3	TRBJ2-1
CASSQDRGGAREQYF	TGTGCCAGCAGCCAAGATAGAGGGGGCGCCCGGGAGCAGTACTTC	TRBD1	once	TRBV4-2	TRBJ2-7
CASSASGGWETQYF	TGTGCCAGCAGCGCCTCAGGGGGTTGGGAGACCCAGTACTTC	TRBD1	-	TRBV9	TRBJ2-5
CAWSGRLRDRGNTIYF	TGTGCCTGGAGTGGCCGACTGAGAGATCGCGGAAACACCATATATTTT	-	-	TRBV30	TRBJ1-3
CASSLGQGQDTQYF	TGTGCCAGCAGCTTAGGACAGGGCCAGGATACGCAGTATTTT	TRBD1	once	TRBV7-3	TRBJ2-3
CASSLDPYSDTQYF	TGTGCCAGCAGCTTAGATCCCTACTCAGATACGCAGTATTTT	-	-	TRBV11-2	TRBJ2-3
CASKGRFGYGYTF	TGTGCCAGCAAAGGGCGTTTTGGCTATGGCTACACCTTC	-	-	TRBV21-1	TRBJ1-2
CASSSRVSGSFEQYF	TGTGCCAGTAGCTCACGGGTGTCAGGGTCTTTCGAGCAGTACTTC	-	-	TRBV19	TRBJ2-7
CASSRGADTGELFF	TGTGCCAGCAGTAGGGGGGCTGACACCGGGGAGCTGTTTTTT	-	once	TRBV2	TRBJ2-2
CAITTGQSNTEAFF	TGTGCCATCACCACGGGACAGTCGAACACTGAAGCTTTCTTT	TRBD1	-	TRBV10-3	TRBJ1-1
CASSLAGGPGNEQFF	TGTGCCAGTAGTCTAGCGGGAGGGCCGGGTAATGAGCAGTTCTTC	TRBD2	-	TRBV19	TRBJ2-1
CASSQGVEQYF	TGTGCCAGCAGCCAAGGGGTCGAGCAGTACTTC	-	-	TRBV16	TRBJ2-7